This T cell receptor beta chain was recorded in a study of blood T cell repertoires in COVID-19. This clone showed up just a few times. V gave up 10 bases and J gave up 8 bases, with 18 bases separating them. The germline V gene encodes CDR1 MNHEY and CDR2 SVGAGI. CDR3 length: 14 residues. Data came from immunoSEQ multiplex PCR; TCRdb stores just in-frame clones and leaves some out. The table shows some 150,000 clones, with about 85% occurring only once. This chain connects TRBV6-5 to TRBJ1-6, with no clear D. This receptor was taken from a woman aged 60-75 years with active or convalescent COVID-19. The material sequenced was peripheral blood. CDR3 in DNA: TGTGCCACCAGCACTACACGTTCCCATTCACCCCTCCACTTT. This gives the protein CATSTTRSHSPLHF.